The rows below give T cell receptor beta chains drawn from one sample of a study of post-analysis software for immune sequencing data. TCRdb processed the PCR reads anew with MiXCR; each CDR3 protein has one entry. Among hundreds of thousands of distinct CDR3 sequences listed, about 27% were seen once. Input material: blood. These receptors originate from a girl aged 5 to 17 with multiple sclerosis. CDR3s include the opening cysteine and the closing phenylalanine or tryptophan. Each record gives: D gene, clone size, V gene, J gene, CDR3 DNA, CDR3 protein. D genes are given only for firm matches. A clone size is listed for some rows: how often the clone was seen (once, few, many), or a class if it is expanded.

.	many	TRBV5-1	TRBJ2-7	TGCGCCAGCAGCTCGGGTTTTGGGGAGCAGTACTTC	CASSSGFGEQYF
.	few	TRBV5-1	TRBJ2-5	TGCGCCAGCAGCTTCCTGACAGAGGGTGGGGAGACCCAGTACTTC	CASSFLTEGGETQYF
.	.	TRBV7-8	TRBJ1-1	TGTGCCAGCAGCTTAAACTCAGGGCTCTACACTGAAGCTTTCTTT	CASSLNSGLYTEAFF
.	many	TRBV20-1	TRBJ2-4	TGCAGTGCTAGAGATTCTGGCGGGGTTGACATTCAGTACTTC	CSARDSGGVDIQYF
.	few	TRBV6-2/TRBV6-3	TRBJ2-1	TGTGCCAGCATGAAGACTAGGTCCTACAATGAGCAGTTCTTC	CASMKTRSYNEQFF
TRBD2	many	TRBV7-2	TRBJ2-4	TGTGCCAGCAGCTTAGATCCTAGCGGGATCAACATTCAGTACTTC	CASSLDPSGINIQYF
TRBD1	few	TRBV9	TRBJ2-7	TGTGCCAGCAGCGTAAAGGCAGGGGGCTCCGACGAGCAGTACTTC	CASSVKAGGSDEQYF
.	few	TRBV20-1	TRBJ1-6	TGCAGTGCTCCCCCCGGGACGGCTGATTCACCCCTCCACTTT	CSAPPGTADSPLHF
.	.	TRBV29-1	TRBJ1-1	TGCAGCGCCGAACGTCGGAACACTGAAGCTTTCTTT	CSAERRNTEAFF
.	few	TRBV5-1	TRBJ1-2	TGCGCCAGCAGCTCGTACGGGACCGCGAGCCTGGGCTACACCTTC	CASSSYGTASLGYTF
.	.	TRBV4-1	TRBJ2-3	TGCGCCAGCAGCCCGGAAACCGGGACTTCTACAGATACGCAGTATTTT	CASSPETGTSTDTQYF
.	.	TRBV12-3/TRBV12-4	TRBJ1-4	TGTGCCAGCAGTTTAGGCCGGTTTGATAATGAAAAACTGTTTTTT	CASSLGRFDNEKLFF
.	few	TRBV20-1	TRBJ2-5	TGCAGTGCTCGGACAGATTTCTTTGACGAGACCCAGTACTTC	CSARTDFFDETQYF
TRBD2	few	TRBV20-1	TRBJ2-5	TGCAGTGCTAGCCTAGCGGGGACCCAAGAGACCCAGTACTTC	CSASLAGTQETQYF
TRBD1	.	TRBV20-1	TRBJ1-4	TGCAGTGCTAGCGACAGGGCGAATGAAAAACTGTTTTTT	CSASDRANEKLFF
TRBD2	.	TRBV9	TRBJ2-3	TGTGTCAGCAGCCCAACTAGCGGGGTTTTTACCGGAGATACGCAGTATTTT	CVSSPTSGVFTGDTQYF
.	few	TRBV12-3/TRBV12-4	TRBJ2-7	TGTGCCAGCAGTTCGGCAGGGTTCTACGAGCAGTACTTC	CASSSAGFYEQYF
.	few	TRBV24-1	TRBJ2-1	TGTGCCACCATTTGGCAGGGTAACAATGAGCAGTTCTTC	CATIWQGNNEQFF
.	.	TRBV29-1	TRBJ2-2	TGCAGCGTTGAGCCAGGGACGGACACCGGGGAGCTGTTTTTT	CSVEPGTDTGELFF
.	few	TRBV21-1	TRBJ2-3	TGTGCCAGCAGCGGGGGCGGCCCCAGCACAGATACGCAGTATTTT	CASSGGGPSTDTQYF
.	few	TRBV7-9	TRBJ2-5	TGTGCCAGCAGCTTAGTTACTAGCCCGGAGACCCAGTACTTC	CASSLVTSPETQYF
.	.	TRBV25-1	TRBJ1-2	TGTGCCAGCAGCGCCACCTATGGCTACACCTTC	CASSATYGYTF
.	.	TRBV7-2	TRBJ2-2	TGTGCCAGCAGCTTCCAGGGGGGCACCGGGGAGCTGTTTTTT	CASSFQGGTGELFF
.	few	TRBV5-1	TRBJ1-1	TGCGCCAGCAGCTTGGGTGTGGTTAGGAACACTGAAGCTTTCTTT	CASSLGVVRNTEAFF
.	.	TRBV7-9	TRBJ1-6	TGTGCCAGCGCAGGGAATGGTTCACCCCTCCACTTT	CASAGNGSPLHF
.	few	TRBV5-4	TRBJ1-4	TGTGCCAGCAGCTCCCAGTTTGCAACTAATGAAAAACTGTTTTTT	CASSSQFATNEKLFF
TRBD2	.	TRBV4-2	TRBJ2-3	TGTGCCAGCAGCCAACAGACTAGCGGGGGGGCTATAGATACGCAGTATTTT	CASSQQTSGGAIDTQYF
TRBD1	few	TRBV7-8	TRBJ2-5	TGTGCCAGCAGCCCGACAGGGATGGAGGAGACCCAGTACTTC	CASSPTGMEETQYF
.	.	TRBV5-5	TRBJ1-4	TGTGCCAGCAGCTCCCGGTTTGGGCAGAAAAATGAAAAACTGTTTTTT	CASSSRFGQKNEKLFF
.	.	TRBV28	TRBJ1-1	TGTGCCAGCAGTGAACCTCGGCCTGAAGCTTTCTTT	CASSEPRPEAFF
.	.	TRBV7-2	TRBJ2-3	TGTGCCAGCAGCTCCTTGGGAGCTGGGGGGCAGTATTTT	CASSSLGAGGQYF
.	.	TRBV7-2	TRBJ2-7	TGTGCCAGCAGCTTAGAGGGTCGAACCGAGCAGTACTTC	CASSLEGRTEQYF
.	few	TRBV5-1	TRBJ2-5	TGCGCCAGCAGCTTGGCTGGGACCCTCCAAGAGACCCAGTACTTC	CASSLAGTLQETQYF
.	.	TRBV29-1	TRBJ2-5	TGCAGCGCCGACTCGACCTCCTACAATGAGCAGTACTTC	CSADSTSYNEQYF
TRBD2	.	TRBV20-1	TRBJ2-3	TGCAGTGCTAGCGGTCTCAAGGGAGGGCCCGTGGATACGCAGTATTTT	CSASGLKGGPVDTQYF
TRBD2	.	TRBV10-3	TRBJ2-5	TGTGCCATCAGCCCCCCGGGGGGGGAGACCCAGTACTTC	CAISPPGGETQYF